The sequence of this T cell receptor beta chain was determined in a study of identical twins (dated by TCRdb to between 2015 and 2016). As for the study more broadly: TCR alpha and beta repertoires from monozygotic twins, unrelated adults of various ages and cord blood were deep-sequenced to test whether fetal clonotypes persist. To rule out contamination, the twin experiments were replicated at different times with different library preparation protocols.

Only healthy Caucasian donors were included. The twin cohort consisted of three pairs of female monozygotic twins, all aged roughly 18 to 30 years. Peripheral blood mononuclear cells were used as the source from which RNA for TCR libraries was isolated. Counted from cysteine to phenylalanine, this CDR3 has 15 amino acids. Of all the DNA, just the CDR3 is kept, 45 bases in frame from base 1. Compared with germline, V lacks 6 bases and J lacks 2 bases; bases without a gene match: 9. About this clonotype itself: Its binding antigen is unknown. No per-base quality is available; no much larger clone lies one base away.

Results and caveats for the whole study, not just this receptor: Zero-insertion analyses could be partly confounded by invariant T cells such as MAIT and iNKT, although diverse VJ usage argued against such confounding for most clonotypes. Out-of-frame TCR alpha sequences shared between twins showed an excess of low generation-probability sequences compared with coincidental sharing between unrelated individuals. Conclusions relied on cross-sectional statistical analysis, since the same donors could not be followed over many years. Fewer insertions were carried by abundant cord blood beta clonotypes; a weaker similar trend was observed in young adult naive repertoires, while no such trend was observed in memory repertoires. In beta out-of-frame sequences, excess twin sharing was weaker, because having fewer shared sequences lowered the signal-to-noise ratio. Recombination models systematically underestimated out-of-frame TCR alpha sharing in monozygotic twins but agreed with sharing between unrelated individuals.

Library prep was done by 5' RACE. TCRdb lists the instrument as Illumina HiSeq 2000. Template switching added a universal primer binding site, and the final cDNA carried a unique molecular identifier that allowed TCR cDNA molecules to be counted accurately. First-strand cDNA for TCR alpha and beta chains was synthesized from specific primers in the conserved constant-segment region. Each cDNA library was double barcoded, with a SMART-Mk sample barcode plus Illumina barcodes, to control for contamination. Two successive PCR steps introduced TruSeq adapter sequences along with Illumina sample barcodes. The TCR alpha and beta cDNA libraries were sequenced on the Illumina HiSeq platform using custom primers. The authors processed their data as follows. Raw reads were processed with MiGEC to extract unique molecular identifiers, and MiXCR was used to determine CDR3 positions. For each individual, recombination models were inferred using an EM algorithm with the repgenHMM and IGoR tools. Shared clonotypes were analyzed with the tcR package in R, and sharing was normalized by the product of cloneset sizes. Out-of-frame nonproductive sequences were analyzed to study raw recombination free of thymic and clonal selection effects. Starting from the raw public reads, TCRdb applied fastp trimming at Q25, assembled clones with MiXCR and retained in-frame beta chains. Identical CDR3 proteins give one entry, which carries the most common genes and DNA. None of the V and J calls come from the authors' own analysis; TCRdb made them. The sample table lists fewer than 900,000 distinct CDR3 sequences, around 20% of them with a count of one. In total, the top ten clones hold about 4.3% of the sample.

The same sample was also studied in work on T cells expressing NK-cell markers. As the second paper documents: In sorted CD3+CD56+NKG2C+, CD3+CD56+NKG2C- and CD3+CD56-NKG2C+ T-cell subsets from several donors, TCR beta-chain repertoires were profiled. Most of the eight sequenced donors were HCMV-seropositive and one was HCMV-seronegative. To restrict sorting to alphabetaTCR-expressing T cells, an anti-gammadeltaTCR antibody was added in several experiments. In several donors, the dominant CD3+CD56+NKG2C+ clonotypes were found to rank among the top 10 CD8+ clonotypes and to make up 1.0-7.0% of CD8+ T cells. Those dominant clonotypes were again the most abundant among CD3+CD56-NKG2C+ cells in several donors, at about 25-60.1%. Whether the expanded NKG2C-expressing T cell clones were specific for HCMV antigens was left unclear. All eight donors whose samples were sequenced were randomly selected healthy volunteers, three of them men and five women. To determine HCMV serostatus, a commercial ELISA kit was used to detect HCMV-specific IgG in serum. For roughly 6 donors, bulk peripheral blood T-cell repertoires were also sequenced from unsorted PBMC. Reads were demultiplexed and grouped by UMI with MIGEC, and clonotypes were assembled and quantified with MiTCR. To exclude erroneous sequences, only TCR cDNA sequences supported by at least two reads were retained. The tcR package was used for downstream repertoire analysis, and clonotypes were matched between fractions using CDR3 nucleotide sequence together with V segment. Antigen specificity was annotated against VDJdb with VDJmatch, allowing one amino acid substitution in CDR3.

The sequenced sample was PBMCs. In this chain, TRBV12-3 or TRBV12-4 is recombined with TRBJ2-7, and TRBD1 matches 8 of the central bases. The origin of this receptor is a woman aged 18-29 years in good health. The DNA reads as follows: TGTGCCAGCAGCAAGGGGATGGGACAGGCCTACGAGCAGTACTTC. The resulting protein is CASSKGMGQAYEQYF.